A selection of T cell receptor beta chains follows, all from one sample in a study of T cell responses to AZD1222 COVID-19 vaccine. The assay was immunoSEQ multiplex PCR, and TCRdb's table has in-frame clones only and misses some. The sample carries 95,000 to 150,000 clones, about 93% recorded once. The sequences come from peripheral blood, collected 28 days after the second AZD1222 dose. The source of these receptors is an adult who received the AZD1222 COVID-19 vaccine. Both conserved end residues are part of each CDR3. The D gene is left open where the match is weak. Rows may omit the clone size; those that give it use once, few, many or a size class.

clone_size | d_call | j_call | v_call | cdr3_aa | cdr3_nt
NA | TRBD1 | TRBJ1-3 | TRBV15 | CATSRDQVRGHLRGNTIYF | TGTGCCACCAGCAGAGATCAGGTCAGGGGGCATCTACGGGGAAACACCATATATTTT
NA | NA | TRBJ2-4 | TRBV5-4 | CASSFPGPKNIQYF | TGTGCCAGCAGCTTTCCAGGGCCGAAAAACATTCAGTACTTC
once | NA | TRBJ1-1 | TRBV7-8 | CASSPIDTEAFF | TGTGCCAGCAGCCCGATAGACACTGAAGCTTTCTTT
NA | NA | TRBJ1-3 | TRBV5-1 | CASSLQGAGNTIYF | TGCGCCAGCAGCTTGCAGGGCGCGGGAAACACCATATATTTT
NA | NA | TRBJ2-2 | TRBV25-1 | CASAGLLDGELFF | TGTGCCAGCGCGGGACTCCTAGACGGGGAGCTGTTTTTT
NA | NA | TRBJ2-5 | TRBV5-5 | CASSPQGRSWETQYF | TGTGCCAGCAGTCCCCAGGGACGGAGTTGGGAGACCCAGTACTTC
once | NA | TRBJ2-7 | TRBV11-2 | CASSLVRGAYEQYF | TGTGCCAGCAGCTTAGTGAGGGGCGCCTACGAGCAGTACTTC
NA | TRBD1 | TRBJ2-5 | TRBV4-1 | CASSQADRAPETQYF | TGCGCCAGCAGCCAAGCGGACAGGGCCCCGGAGACCCAGTACTTC
NA | TRBD2 | TRBJ2-2 | TRBV27 | CASSFSSGEVTGELFF | TGTGCCAGCAGTTTCTCTAGCGGAGAGGTCACCGGGGAGCTGTTTTTT
NA | NA | TRBJ2-2 | TRBV29-1 | CSVGSGTGELFF | TGCAGCGTTGGTTCTGGCACCGGGGAGCTGTTTTTT
NA | NA | TRBJ1-1 | TRBV19 | CASVGGLLGWTEAFF | TGTGCCAGCGTAGGGGGGCTCTTGGGGTGGACTGAAGCTTTCTTT
NA | NA | TRBJ2-3 | TRBV5-4 | CASSLGGTSTDTQYF | TGTGCCAGCAGCTTGGGTGGGACTAGCACAGATACGCAGTATTTT
NA | NA | TRBJ2-5 | TRBV11-1 | CASSFSGIETQYF | TGTGCCAGCAGCTTTTCGGGGATTGAGACCCAGTACTTC
NA | NA | TRBJ2-2 | TRBV19 | CASSMFRGKAGELFF | TGTGCCAGTAGTATGTTCCGAGGGAAGGCCGGGGAGCTGTTTTTT
NA | NA | TRBJ2-7 | TRBV13 | CASSLGGGPSYEQYF | TGTGCCAGCAGCTTAGGGGGGGGGCCCTCCTACGAGCAGTACTTC
NA | NA | TRBJ1-5 | TRBV27 | CASSFRDQPQHF | TGTGCCAGCAGTTTTAGGGATCAGCCCCAGCATTTT
NA | TRBD2 | TRBJ2-7 | TRBV28 | CASRTPGLAGAPEQYF | TGTGCCAGCAGGACCCCGGGACTAGCGGGAGCCCCCGAGCAGTACTTC
NA | NA | TRBJ1-4 | TRBV6-1 | CASSDAGGVGEKLFF | TGTGCCAGCAGTGATGCTGGCGGCGTAGGGGAAAAACTGTTTTTT
NA | TRBD1 | TRBJ1-5 | TRBV27 | CATRDRGPYQPQHF | TGTGCCACCCGGGACAGGGGACCCTATCAGCCCCAGCATTTT
NA | TRBD1 | TRBJ1-2 | TRBV2 | CASSGTGDYGYTF | TGTGCCAGCAGTGGGACAGGGGACTATGGCTACACCTTC
NA | NA | TRBJ1-5 | TRBV18 | CASSPAGQNSNQPQHF | TGTGCCAGCTCACCGGCGGGACAAAATAGCAATCAGCCCCAGCATTTT
NA | NA | TRBJ1-6 | TRBV19 | CASAGRGMDSPLHF | TGTGCCAGCGCGGGGAGGGGGATGGATTCACCCCTCCACTTT
NA | NA | TRBJ2-7 | TRBV6-4 | CASSRDSLGEQYF | TGTGCCAGCAGTAGGGACTCCCTGGGCGAGCAGTACTTC
NA | TRBD1 | TRBJ1-1 | TRBV7-2 | CASSLASGGGTEAFF | TGTGCCAGCAGCTTAGCCTCAGGGGGAGGGACTGAAGCTTTCTTT